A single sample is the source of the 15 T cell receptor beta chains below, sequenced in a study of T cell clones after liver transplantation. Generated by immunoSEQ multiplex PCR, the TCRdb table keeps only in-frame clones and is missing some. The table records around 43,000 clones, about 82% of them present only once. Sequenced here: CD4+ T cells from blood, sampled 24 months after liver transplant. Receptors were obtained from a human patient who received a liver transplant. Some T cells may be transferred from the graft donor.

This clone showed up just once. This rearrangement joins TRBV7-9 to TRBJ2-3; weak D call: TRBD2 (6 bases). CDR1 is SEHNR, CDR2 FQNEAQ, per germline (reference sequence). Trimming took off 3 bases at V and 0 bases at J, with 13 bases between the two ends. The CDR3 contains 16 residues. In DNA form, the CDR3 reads TGTGCCAGCAGCTTCCCGACTAGTTCTAGCACAGATACGCAGTATTTT. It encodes CASSFPTSSSTDTQYF.

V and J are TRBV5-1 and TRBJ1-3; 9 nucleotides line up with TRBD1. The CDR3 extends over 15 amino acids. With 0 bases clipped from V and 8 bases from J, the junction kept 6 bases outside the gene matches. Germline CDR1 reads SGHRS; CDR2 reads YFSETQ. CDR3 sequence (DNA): TGCGCCAGCAGCTTGGCCGGGACAGGGTGGGACACCATATATTTT. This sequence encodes CASSLAGTGWDTIYF.

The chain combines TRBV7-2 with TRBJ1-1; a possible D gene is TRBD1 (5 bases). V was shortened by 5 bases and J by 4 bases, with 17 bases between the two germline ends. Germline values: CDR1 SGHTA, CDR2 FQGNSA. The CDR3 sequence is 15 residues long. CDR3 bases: TGTGCCAGCAGCCCCTTAGTTTTTGGGGGCACTGAAGCTTTCTTT. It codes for CASSPLVFGGTEAFF. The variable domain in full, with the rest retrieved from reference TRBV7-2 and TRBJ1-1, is GAGVSQSPSNKVTEKGKDVELRCDPISGHTALYWYRQSLGQGLEFLIYFQGNSAPDKSGLPSDRFSAERTGGSVSTLTIQRTQQEDSAVYLCASSPLVFGGTEAFFGQGTRLTVV.

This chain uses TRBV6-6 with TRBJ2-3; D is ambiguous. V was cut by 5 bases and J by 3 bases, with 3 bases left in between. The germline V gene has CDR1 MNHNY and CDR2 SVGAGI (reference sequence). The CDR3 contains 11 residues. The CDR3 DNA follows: TGTGCCAGCAGTACGACAGATACGCAGTATTTT. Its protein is CASSTTDTQYF.

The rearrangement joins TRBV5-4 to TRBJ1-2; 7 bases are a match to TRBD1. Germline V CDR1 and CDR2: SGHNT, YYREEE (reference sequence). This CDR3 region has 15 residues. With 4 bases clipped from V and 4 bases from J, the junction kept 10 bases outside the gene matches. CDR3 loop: CASSGRDRRFYGYTF. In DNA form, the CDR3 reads TGTGCCAGCAGCGGCCGGGACAGAAGATTCTATGGCTACACCTTC.

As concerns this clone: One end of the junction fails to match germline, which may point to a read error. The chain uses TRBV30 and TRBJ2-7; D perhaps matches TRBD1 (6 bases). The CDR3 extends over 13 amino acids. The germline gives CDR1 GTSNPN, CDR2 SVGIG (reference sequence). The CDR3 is CAWVRGSSTNLNF. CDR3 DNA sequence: TGTGCCTGGGTCAGGGGAAGCTCAACCAATTTGAACTTC. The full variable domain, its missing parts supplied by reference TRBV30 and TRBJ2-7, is SQTIHQWPATLVQPVGSPLSLECTVEGTSNPNLYWYRQAAGRGLQLLFYSVGIGQISSEVPQNLSASRPQDRQFILSSKKLLLSDSGFYLCAWVRGSSTNLNFGPGTRLTVT.

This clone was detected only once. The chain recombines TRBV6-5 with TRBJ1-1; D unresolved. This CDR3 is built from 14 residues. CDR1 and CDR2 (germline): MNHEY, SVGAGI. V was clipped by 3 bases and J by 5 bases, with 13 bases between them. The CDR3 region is CASSYAFWGTEAFF. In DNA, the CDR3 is TGTGCCAGCAGTTATGCTTTTTGGGGTACTGAAGCTTTCTTT.

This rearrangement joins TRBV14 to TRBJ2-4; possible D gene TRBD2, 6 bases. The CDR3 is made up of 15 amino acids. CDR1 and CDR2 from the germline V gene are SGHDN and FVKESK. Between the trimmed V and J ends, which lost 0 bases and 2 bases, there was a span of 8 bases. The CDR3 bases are TGTGCCAGCAGCCAAGATCGGGGGACCAAAAACATTCAGTACTTC. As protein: CASSQDRGTKNIQYF.

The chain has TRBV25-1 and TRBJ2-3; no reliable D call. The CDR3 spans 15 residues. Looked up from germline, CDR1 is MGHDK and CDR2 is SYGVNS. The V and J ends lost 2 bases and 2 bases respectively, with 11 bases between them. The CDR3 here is CASSEDRISTDTQYF. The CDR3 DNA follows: TGTGCCAGCAGTGAAGATCGGATTTCCACAGATACGCAGTATTTT.

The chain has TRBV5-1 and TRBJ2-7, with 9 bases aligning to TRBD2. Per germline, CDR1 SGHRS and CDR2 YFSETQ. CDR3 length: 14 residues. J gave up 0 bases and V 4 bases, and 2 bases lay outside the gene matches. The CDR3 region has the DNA TGCGCCAGCAGCACGACTAGCGGCTCCTACGAGCAGTACTTC. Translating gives CASSTTSGSYEQYF.

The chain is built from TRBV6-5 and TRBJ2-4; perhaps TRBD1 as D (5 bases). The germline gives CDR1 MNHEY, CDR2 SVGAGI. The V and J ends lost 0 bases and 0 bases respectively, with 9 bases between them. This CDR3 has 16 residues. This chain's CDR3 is CASSYSGRVAKNIQYF. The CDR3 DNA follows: TGTGCCAGCAGTTACTCGGGCAGGGTAGCCAAAAACATTCAGTACTTC.

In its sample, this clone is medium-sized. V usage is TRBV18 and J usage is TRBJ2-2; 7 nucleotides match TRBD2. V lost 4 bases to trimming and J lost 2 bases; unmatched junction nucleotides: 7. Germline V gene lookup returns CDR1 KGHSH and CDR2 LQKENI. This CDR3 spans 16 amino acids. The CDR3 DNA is TGTGCCAGCTCACTTTCTAGCGGAGGAAACACCGGGGAGCTGTTTTTT. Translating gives CASSLSSGGNTGELFF. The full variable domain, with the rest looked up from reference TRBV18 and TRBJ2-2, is NAGVMQNPRHLVRRRGQEARLRCSPMKGHSHVYWYRQLPEEGLKFMVYLQKENIIDESGMPKERFSAEFPKEGPSILRIQQVVRGDSAAYFCASSLSSGGNTGELFFGEGSRLTVL.

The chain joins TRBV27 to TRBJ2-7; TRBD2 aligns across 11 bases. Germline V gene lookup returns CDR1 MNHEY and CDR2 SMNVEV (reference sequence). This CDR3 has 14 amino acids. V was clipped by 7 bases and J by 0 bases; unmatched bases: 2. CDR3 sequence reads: CASKLAGASYEQYF. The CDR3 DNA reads TGTGCCAGCAAACTAGCGGGAGCCTCCTACGAGCAGTACTTC.

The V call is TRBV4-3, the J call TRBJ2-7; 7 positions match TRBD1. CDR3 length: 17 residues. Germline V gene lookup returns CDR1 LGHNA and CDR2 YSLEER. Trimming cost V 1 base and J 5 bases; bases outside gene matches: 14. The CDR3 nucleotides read TGCGCCAGCAGCCAAGCTTATGGGGCCCTAACAGGGGACGAGCAGTACTTC. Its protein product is CASSQAYGALTGDEQYF.

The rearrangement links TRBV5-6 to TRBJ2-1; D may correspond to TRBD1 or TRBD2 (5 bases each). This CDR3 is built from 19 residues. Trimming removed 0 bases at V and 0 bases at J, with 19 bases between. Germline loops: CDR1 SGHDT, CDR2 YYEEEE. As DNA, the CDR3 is TGTGCCAGCAGCTTGGGATCCGAGAGGGACCGCCTCTCCTACAATGAGCAGTTCTTC. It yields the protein CASSLGSERDRLSYNEQFF.